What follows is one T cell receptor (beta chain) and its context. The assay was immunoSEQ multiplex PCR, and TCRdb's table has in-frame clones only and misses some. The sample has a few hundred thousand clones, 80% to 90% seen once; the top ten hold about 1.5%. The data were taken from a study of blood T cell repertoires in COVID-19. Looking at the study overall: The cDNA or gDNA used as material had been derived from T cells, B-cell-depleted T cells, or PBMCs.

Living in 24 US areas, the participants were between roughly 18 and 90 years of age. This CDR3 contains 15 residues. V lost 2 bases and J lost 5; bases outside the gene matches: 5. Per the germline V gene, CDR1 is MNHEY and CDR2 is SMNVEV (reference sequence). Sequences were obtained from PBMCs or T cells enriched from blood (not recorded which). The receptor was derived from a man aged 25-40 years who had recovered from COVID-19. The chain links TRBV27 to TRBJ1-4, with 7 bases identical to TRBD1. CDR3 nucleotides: TGTGCCAGCAGTTTAGGGCAGGGGGGAAATGAAAAACTGTTTTTT. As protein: CASSLGQGGNEKLFF. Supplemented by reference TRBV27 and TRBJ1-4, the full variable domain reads EAQVTQNPRYLITVTGKKLTVTCSQNMNHEYMSWYRQDPGLGLRQIYYSMNVEVTDKGDVPEGYKVSRKEKRNFPLILESPSPNQTSLYFCASSLGQGGNEKLFFGSGTQLSVL.